This T cell receptor beta chain derives from a study of T cells in Graves' hyperthyroidism and ophthalmopathy. From RNA transcripts, TCR beta CDR3 regions were amplified. HTBI primers were used for first-round RT-PCR of the TCR CDR3. TCRdb ran MiXCR on the multiplex PCR reads and lists one entry per CDR3 protein. The repertoire holds under 300,000 distinct CDR3 sequences, with approximately 23% as singletons. Study-level results: Blood also carried most thyroid clonotypes expanded above 0.001.

As concerns this clonotype: Its antigen is still unknown.

This CDR3 region has 15 residues. CDR1 is SEHNR and CDR2 is FQNEAQ in the germline V gene (reference sequence). V shed 3 bases and J 5 bases; nucleotides not matched to a gene: 7. This clonotype was obtained from a man in his thirties or forties with Graves' ophthalmopathy. Sequencing used blood. J is TRBJ2-5 and V is TRBV7-9, with TRBD2 matching 9 bases. The CDR3 here is CASSFWREGRETQYF. DNA for the CDR3: TGTGCCAGCAGCTTTTGGCGGGAGGGCCGGGAGACCCAGTACTTC.